This T cell receptor beta chain is from a study of control samples from healthy donors and cancer patients. TCRdb's table, derived via immunoSEQ multiplex PCR, lists solely in-frame clones and lacks some. The table has about 100,000 clones, about 80% seen once; the top ten hold about 7%. The TCR comes from a man younger than 35 in good health. Sequencing was performed on blood.

The CDR3 is CASTPGVTSGNTIYF. CDR3 in DNA: TGTGCCAGCACCCCCGGGGTCACCTCTGGAAACACCATATATTTT. V gene TRBV9 combines with J gene TRBJ1-3; D not certain. The germline V and J ends were trimmed by 6 bases and 0 bases, with 13 bases remaining between them. This CDR3 is built from 15 residues. Germline CDR1 SGDLS, CDR2 YYNGEE.